This is a list of T cell receptor beta chains from one sample in a study of cytomegalovirus exposure and HLA in healthy donors. Assay: immunoSEQ multiplex PCR; the TCRdb copy retains only in-frame clones and omits some. The data hold 160,000 or so clones, with 85% observed a single time. Sample: PBMCs. The receptors originated from a young man in good health and CMV-seropositive. Both conserved end residues are part of each CDR3. D genes are given only for firm matches. Clone size is not always given. Where it is, it says once, few, many or a class for expanded clones.

CASMSRPGQGADNEQFF TGTGCCAGTATGAGCAGGCCCGGGCAGGGGGCCGATAATGAGCAGTTCTTC TRBJ2-1 TRBD1 TRBV19 NA
CASSGRAGESLSSGELFF TGTGCCAGCAGCGGGCGGGCAGGGGAAAGTTTAAGCTCCGGGGAGCTGTTTTTT TRBJ2-2 NA TRBV9 NA
CAIMFGGMGF TGTGCTATAATGTTCGGGGGTATGGGCTTC TRBJ2-7 NA TRBV7-8 NA
CASIRGQVNEKLFF TGTGCCAGCATCCGAGGACAGGTTAATGAAAAACTGTTTTTT TRBJ1-4 TRBD1 TRBV6-1 NA
CASSWGDDYEQYF TGTGCCAGCAGTTGGGGCGACGACTACGAGCAGTACTTC TRBJ2-7 NA TRBV27 NA
CASGLVGQGSYEQYF TGTGCTAGTGGTTTGGTGGGGCAGGGCTCCTACGAGCAGTACTTC TRBJ2-7 NA TRBV12-5 NA
CASSQTRSPQYF TGTGCCAGCAGCCAAACGAGGTCTCCTCAGTACTTC TRBJ2-7 NA TRBV7-8 NA
CASSSSGVETQYF TGTGCCAGCAGCTCGTCAGGGGTAGAGACCCAGTACTTC TRBJ2-5 NA TRBV7-8 NA
CAWSRGADTGELFF TGTGCCTGGAGTCGGGGGGCCGACACCGGGGAGCTGTTTTTT TRBJ2-2 NA TRBV30 once
CASSPGTGGNTEAFF TGTGCCAGCAGTCCCGGGACAGGGGGTAACACTGAAGCTTTCTTT TRBJ1-1 TRBD1 TRBV27 NA
CASGLVGTAETQYF TGTGCTAGTGGTTTGGTAGGGACTGCAGAGACCCAGTACTTC TRBJ2-5 NA TRBV12-5 NA
CASSVSGYEQYF TGTGCCAGTAGTGTATCAGGGTACGAGCAGTACTTC TRBJ2-7 NA TRBV19 NA
CASSTGTGGKETQYF TGTGCCAGCAGCACTGGGACAGGGGGGAAAGAGACCCAGTACTTC TRBJ2-5 TRBD1 TRBV5-5 NA
CASSLDRRLAGAQETQYF TGTGCCAGCAGCTTAGATCGGCGACTAGCGGGGGCCCAAGAGACCCAGTACTTC TRBJ2-5 TRBD2 TRBV7-9 NA
CSVGGQVNYGYTF TGCAGCGTTGGAGGACAGGTGAACTATGGCTACACCTTC TRBJ1-2 TRBD1 TRBV29-1 NA